Each of the 4 T cell receptor beta chains below was sequenced from the same sample in a study of blood T cell repertoires in COVID-19. Produced via immunoSEQ multiplex PCR; TCRdb's table is partial and in-frame only. The sample has a few hundred thousand clones; 86% are singletons. The specimen was peripheral blood. These TCRs come from a woman in her thirties with active or convalescent COVID-19.

V gene TRBV27 combines with J gene TRBJ1-6; no firm D call. V lost 7 bases, J lost 9 bases, and 19 bases lay in between. There are 15 residues in the CDR3. Germline lookup yields CDR1 MNHEY and CDR2 SMNVEV (reference sequence). The CDR3 loop is CASTPTISGSSPLHF. The DNA of the CDR3 is TGTGCCAGCACCCCGACTATTTCCGGGTCTTCACCCCTCCACTTT.

This chain links TRBV12-3 or TRBV12-4 with TRBJ2-7, with D hard to call. Deletions cut 3 bases from V and 3 bases from J, with 9 bases between. The CDR3 consists of 13 residues. The chain's CDR3 is CASSFSRYYEQYF. Written as DNA, the CDR3 is TGTGCCAGCAGTTTCTCTCGGTACTACGAGCAGTACTTC.

The chain is built from TRBV15 and TRBJ1-1; D possibly corresponds to TRBD1 (5 bases). The V gene lost 0 bases and the J gene lost 8 bases, with 13 bases spanning the gap. Germline loops: CDR1 LNHNV, CDR2 YYDKDF (reference sequence). There are 14 residues in the CDR3. CDR3 sequence: CATSRDFGTKEAFF. The CDR3 nucleotides read TGTGCCACCAGCAGAGATTTCGGGACTAAAGAAGCTTTCTTT.

The V call is TRBV28, the J call TRBJ2-3; 8 nucleotides agree with TRBD2. V shed 4 bases, J shed 3 bases, and the junction held 12 bases outside the gene matches. Germline CDR1 and CDR2: MDHEN and SYDVKM. The CDR3 sequence is 17 residues long. The DNA of the CDR3 is TGTGCCAGCAGTTCCTCCCCGGGGGGGGCAGTGACAGATACGCAGTATTTT. Translating gives CASSSSPGGAVTDTQYF. Complete variable domain (other parts from reference TRBV28 and TRBJ2-3): DVKVTQSSRYLVKRTGEKVFLECVQDMDHENMFWYRQDPGLGLRLIYFSYDVKMKEKGDIPEGYSVSREKKERFSLILESASTNQTSMYLCASSSSPGGAVTDTQYFGPGTRLTVL.